One T cell receptor (beta chain) is described in this entry. The data were taken from a study of T cell changes during pregnancy in multiple sclerosis. The germline CDR1 and CDR2 sequences are LGHNA and YSLEER. J gave up 7 bases and V 3 bases, and 10 bases lay outside the gene matches. CDR3 length: 16 residues. Assay: immunoSEQ multiplex PCR; the TCRdb copy retains only in-frame clones and omits some. This table holds tens of thousands of clones, 88% found once. Sequenced material: CD4+ T cells from peripheral blood mononuclear cells, taken before pregnancy. The clonotype originates from a female donor with multiple sclerosis, enrolled in a pregnancy study. V and J are TRBV4-3 and TRBJ2-2, with 8 bases fitting TRBD1. The CDR3 is CASSQAGRGLGGELFF. The CDR3 nucleotides are TGCGCCAGCAGCCAGGCTGGCAGGGGGCTGGGCGGGGAGCTGTTTTTT.